These 26 T cell receptor beta chains originate from one sample sequenced in a study of cytomegalovirus exposure and HLA in healthy donors. Primers: 60 Vbeta forward and 13 Jbeta reverse. Assay: immunoSEQ multiplex PCR; the TCRdb copy retains only in-frame clones and omits some. The repertoire holds under 80,000 clones, with less than 85% as singletons. Sequencing was done on a sample of PBMCs. These receptors came from a young woman in good health and CMV-seronegative.

This chain links TRBV2 with TRBJ1-6; D uncertain. The CDR3 contains 13 residues. Germline CDR1 reads SNHLY; CDR2 reads FYNNEI. Trimming removed 5 bases at V and 9 bases at J, with 11 bases between. DNA for the CDR3: TGTGCCAGCAGTCTGACTTTTAGTTCACCCCTCCACTTT. Protein sequence: CASSLTFSSPLHF.

The chain carries TRBV28 and TRBJ1-1; TRBD1 might be the D (5 bases). The CDR3 is 14 amino acids. Per the germline V gene, CDR1 is MDHEN and CDR2 is SYDVKM. Trimming removed 6 bases at V and 4 bases at J, with 15 bases between. The CDR3 DNA is TGTGCCAGCAGGTCTACTCCCAGGGTCACTGAAGCTTTCTTT. It encodes CASRSTPRVTEAFF.

There are a few counts of this clone. The chain has TRBV5-4 and TRBJ2-1; possible D gene TRBD2, 6 bases. Trimming shortened V by 2 bases and J by 4 bases, and 13 bases separated the two germline ends. Germline values: CDR1 SGHNT, CDR2 YYREEE (reference sequence). CDR3 length equals 15 residues. CDR3 in amino acids: CASSFAGPSYNEQFF. DNA for the CDR3: TGTGCCAGCAGCTTCGCGGGACCTAGTTACAATGAGCAGTTCTTC.

The chain employs TRBV5-1 and TRBJ1-1, with D unresolved. Trimming stripped 1 base from V and 1 base from J, with 8 bases between. Germline V gene data show CDR1 as SGHRS and CDR2 as YFSETQ. The CDR3 totals 14 residues. CDR3 nucleotide sequence: TGCGCCAGCAGCTTGCGGCGGGAGAACACTGAAGCTTTCTTT. Translation: CASSLRRENTEAFF.

This clone was seen just once. The V call is TRBV19, the J call TRBJ1-5; weak D call: TRBD1 (6 bases). The germline CDR1 and CDR2 sequences are LNHDA and SQIVND (reference sequence). CDR3 length: 14 amino acids. Trimming cost V 10 bases and J 5 bases, with 18 bases left between them. CDR3 residues: CATALQGSDQPQHF. CDR3 in DNA: TGTGCCACAGCGCTACAGGGATCCGATCAGCCCCAGCATTTT.

In this sample, this clone turned up once. The chain has TRBV5-1 and TRBJ2-5; 8 bases align to TRBD1. The DNA end favors TRBJ2-7, so the J call may be wrong. Germline V gene lookup returns CDR1 SGHRS and CDR2 YFSETQ. The CDR3 spans 14 residues. The CDR3 region is CASRTPGQAYEQYF. The CDR3 region has the DNA TGCGCCAGCAGAACCCCGGGACAGGCCTACGAGCAGTACTTC.

The chain joins TRBV7-9 to TRBJ2-3, with 8 bases lining up with TRBD2. This CDR3 comprises 14 residues. From germline, CDR1 is SEHNR and CDR2 FQNEAQ (reference sequence). J lost 5 bases, V lost 4 bases, and 5 bases had no gene match. The CDR3 reads CASSSGLGRDTQYF. CDR3 DNA: TGTGCCAGCAGCTCGGGACTAGGGAGAGATACGCAGTATTTT.

The chain links TRBV30 to TRBJ2-5; maybe TRBD1 (5 bases). From germline, CDR1 is GTSNPN and CDR2 SVGIG (reference sequence). This CDR3 is built from 14 residues. Trimming removed 0 bases from V and 4 bases from J, with 12 bases in between. CDR3 in amino acids: CAWSVGRVGETQYF. CDR3 sequence (DNA): TGTGCCTGGAGTGTAGGCAGGGTAGGAGAGACCCAGTACTTC.

CDR3 nucleotides: TGTGCCAGCAGCGGGCGCGGGGGCACGGGTGAAAAACTGTTTTTT. Amino acid sequence: CASSGRGGTGEKLFF. The gene calls are TRBV9 and TRBJ1-4, with a weak D call TRBD1 (6 bases). V lost 3 bases, J lost 7 bases, and 16 bases lay in between. The CDR3 covers 15 residues. In germline, CDR1 is SGDLS, CDR2 YYNGEE.

CDR3: CASRVPLGDTQYF. In nucleotides, the CDR3 is TGTGCCAGCAGGGTCCCCCTCGGAGATACGCAGTATTTT. V and J are TRBV7-8 and TRBJ2-3; D unresolved. The germline V and J ends were trimmed by 6 bases and 5 bases, with 12 bases remaining between them. The length of the CDR3 is 13 residues. CDR1 and CDR2 (germline): SGHVS, FQNEAQ.

This chain links TRBV10-3 with TRBJ2-5; 14 bases are shared with TRBD2. J was trimmed by 4 bases and V by 2 bases; bases with no gene match: 3. The CDR3 runs 16 residues. The germline CDR1 and CDR2 sequences are ENHRY and SYGVKD. The CDR3 region is CAISEGTSGRGETQYF. The CDR3, as DNA: TGTGCCATCAGTGAGGGGACTAGCGGGAGAGGAGAGACCCAGTACTTC.

This clone has more than one count but fewer than ten. J is TRBJ2-2 and V is TRBV7-9; 7 bases match TRBD1. Germline trimming cut 0 bases from V and 3 bases from J; bases unmatched to any gene: 1. CDR1 is SEHNR and CDR2 is FQNEAQ in the germline V gene (reference sequence). The CDR3 covers 15 residues. The CDR3 sequence: CASSLAQGDTGELFF. In DNA form, the CDR3 reads TGTGCCAGCAGCTTAGCGCAGGGGGACACCGGGGAGCTGTTTTTT.

This rearrangement joins TRBV7-9 to TRBJ2-3; TRBD2 matches at 8 bases. The CDR3 covers 15 residues. Looked up from germline, CDR1 is SEHNR and CDR2 is FQNEAQ (reference sequence). V lost 4 bases, J lost 2 bases, and 5 bases stayed unmatched. The CDR3 DNA sequence: TGTGCCAGCAGCTCCACTAGCGGTGTCACAGATACGCAGTATTTT. This gives the protein CASSSTSGVTDTQYF.

CDR3 loop: CSVRSWTATDTQYF. The DNA of the CDR3 is TGCAGCGTTAGGTCTTGGACTGCCACAGATACGCAGTATTTT. The chain recombines TRBV29-1 with TRBJ2-3, with TRBD2 as a possible D gene (5 bases). V lost 5 bases and J 2 bases, leaving 14 bases between the germline ends. Germline CDR1 SQVTM, CDR2 ANQGSEA. This CDR3 comprises 14 residues.

The chain is built from TRBV28 and TRBJ1-1, with D possibly being TRBD1 (5 bases). The CDR3 length is 15 residues. Germline assignment: CDR1 MDHEN and CDR2 SYDVKM. Between the trimmed V and J ends, which lost 6 bases and 3 bases, there was a span of 17 bases. The DNA for the CDR3 is TGTGCCAGCAGCCCGCCCTCGGGGGTTTACACTGAAGCTTTCTTT. This translates into CASSPPSGVYTEAFF.

The CDR3 bases are TGCGCCAGCAGCCCCCTTCAGACAGGGTTGGACGAGCAGTACGTC. It yields the protein CASSPLQTGLDEQYV. The chain links TRBV4-1 to TRBJ2-7; 7 nucleotides match TRBD1. V lost 4 bases, J lost 5 bases, and 11 bases stayed unmatched. CDR3 length: 15 amino acids. In germline, CDR1 is MGHRA, CDR2 YSYEKL.

V is TRBV11-2 and J is TRBJ2-1; D uncertain. V gave up 5 bases and J gave up 8 bases, with 7 bases separating them. The CDR3 spans 11 residues. Germline V gene sequence: CDR1 SGHAT, CDR2 FQNNGV. The CDR3 loop reads CASSPRDEQFF. CDR3 in DNA: TGTGCCAGCAGCCCTCGCGATGAGCAGTTCTTC.

This chain joins TRBV28 and TRBJ2-5, with 10 bases that match TRBD1. Losses at the gene ends were 4 bases for V and 11 bases for J; bases not matched to a gene: 13. CDR3 length: 15 amino acids. Per germline, CDR1 MDHEN and CDR2 SYDVKM. CDR3 sequence: CASSSTGTGVGEQYF. In DNA, the CDR3 is TGTGCCAGCAGTTCAACCGGGACAGGGGTCGGGGAGCAGTACTTC.

This chain joins TRBV6-4 and TRBJ2-1; D is possibly TRBD2 (6 bases). Per germline, CDR1 MRHNA and CDR2 SNTAGT. With 8 bases removed from V and 6 bases from J, the gap between germline ends came to 17 bases. The CDR3 sequence is 14 residues long. CDR3: CASRPGGRGNEQFF. In DNA, the CDR3 is TGTGCCAGCCGGCCAGGAGGGAGAGGCAATGAGCAGTTCTTC.

J is TRBJ1-1 and V is TRBV10-3; TRBD1 aligns across 8 bases. Germline assignment: CDR1 ENHRY and CDR2 SYGVKD. Losses at the gene ends were 3 bases for V and 4 bases for J; bases not matched to a gene: 7. This CDR3 is built from 15 residues. DNA of the CDR3: TGTGCCATCAGTGACGGGACAGGTTTGAGCACTGAAGCTTTCTTT. Its protein is CAISDGTGLSTEAFF.

The rearrangement joins TRBV7-9 to TRBJ1-1, with a tentative D call TRBD1 (5 bases). This CDR3 has 14 residues. Trimming removed 3 bases at V and 1 base at J, with 9 bases between. Germline V gives CDR1 SEHNR, CDR2 FQNEAQ (reference sequence). CDR3 DNA sequence: TGTGCCAGCAGCTTCTTGGACACGAACACTGAAGCTTTCTTT. Its translation is CASSFLDTNTEAFF.

The chain recombines TRBV19 with TRBJ1-5; TRBD1 might be the D (6 bases). The CDR3 extends over 19 amino acids. Germline CDR1 is LNHDA and CDR2 is SQIVND (reference sequence). The ends were cut back, 6 bases at V and 2 bases at J, with 26 bases in the middle. The CDR3 loop is CASSPLTGGGRDRNQPQHF. CDR3 nucleotide sequence: TGTGCCAGTAGCCCACTAACTGGGGGGGGCAGGGATCGCAATCAGCCCCAGCATTTT. Filled out from reference TRBV19 and TRBJ1-5, the complete variable domain reads DGGITQSPKYLFRKEGQNVTLSCEQNLNHDAMYWYRQDPGQGLRLIYYSQIVNDFQKGDIAEGYSVSREKKESFPLTVTSAQKNPTAFYLCASSPLTGGGRDRNQPQHFGDGTRLSIL.

CDR3 sequence reads: CASREGLRRDTQYF. The CDR3 region has the DNA TGTGCCAGCAGGGAGGGGCTCCGAAGGGATACGCAGTATTTT. The chain carries TRBV27 and TRBJ2-3; tentative D call: TRBD2 (6 bases). Germline CDR1 is MNHEY and CDR2 is SMNVEV (reference sequence). The CDR3 has 14 residues. V dropped 6 bases and J dropped 6 bases, with 16 bases sitting between them.

The table lists this clone with a few counts. The chain combines TRBV18 with TRBJ2-2; a possible D gene is TRBD1 (6 bases). The germline V gene encodes CDR1 KGHSH and CDR2 LQKENI. Trimming cost V 2 bases and J 4 bases, with 11 bases left between them. The CDR3 covers 15 residues. The CDR3 sequence: CASSPTGPGTGELFF. CDR3 DNA sequence: TGTGCCAGCTCACCAACAGGGCCGGGCACCGGGGAGCTGTTTTTT.

The V call is TRBV19, the J call TRBJ1-2; D possibly corresponds to TRBD1 (5 bases). The germline V gene encodes CDR1 LNHDA and CDR2 SQIVND (reference sequence). V was pared by 4 bases and J by 2 bases, with 11 bases between. This CDR3 is 14 amino acids long. Here the CDR3 DNA reads TGTGCCAGTAGTAACCCAGGGATAAACTATGGCTACACCTTC. This gives the protein CASSNPGINYGYTF.

This clone has just one count. The chain has TRBV28 and TRBJ1-1, with 7 bases identical to TRBD1. Germline assignment: CDR1 MDHEN and CDR2 SYDVKM. Losses at the gene ends were 5 bases for V and 5 bases for J; bases not matched to a gene: 8. The CDR3 sequence is 14 residues long. The DNA of the CDR3 is TGTGCCAGCAGTGATTACAGGGGTGAGACTGAAGCTTTCTTT. It codes for CASSDYRGETEAFF. Based on the CDR3 plus reference TRBV28 and TRBJ1-1, the full variable domain is DVKVTQSSRYLVKRTGEKVFLECVQDMDHENMFWYRQDPGLGLRLIYFSYDVKMKEKGDIPEGYSVSREKKERFSLILESASTNQTSMYLCASSDYRGETEAFFGQGTRLTVV.